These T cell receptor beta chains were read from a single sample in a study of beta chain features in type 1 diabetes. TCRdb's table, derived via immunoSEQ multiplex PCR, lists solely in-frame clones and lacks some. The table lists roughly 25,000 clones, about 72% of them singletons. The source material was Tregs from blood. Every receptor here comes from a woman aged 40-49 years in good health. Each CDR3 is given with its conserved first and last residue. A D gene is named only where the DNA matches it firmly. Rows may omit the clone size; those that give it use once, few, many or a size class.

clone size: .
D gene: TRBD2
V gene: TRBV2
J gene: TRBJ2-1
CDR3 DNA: TGTGCCAGCAGTGTCCAACTAGCGGGCGGGGAGGGGTATGAGCAGTTCTTC
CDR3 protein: CASSVQLAGGEGYEQFF

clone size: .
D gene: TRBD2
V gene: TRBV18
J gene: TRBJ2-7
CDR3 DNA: TGTGCCAGCTCACTAGCGGGGGGCTACGAGCAGTACTTC
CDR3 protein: CASSLAGGYEQYF

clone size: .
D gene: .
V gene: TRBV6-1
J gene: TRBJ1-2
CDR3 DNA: TGTGCCAGCAGTGCCTACGGGGTTCGAGCTACGGACACCTTC
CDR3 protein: CASSAYGVRATDTF

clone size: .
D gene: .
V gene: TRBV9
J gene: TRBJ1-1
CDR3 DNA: TGTGCCAGCAGCGTAGCTATTGTTCCAAACACTGAAGCTTTCTTT
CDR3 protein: CASSVAIVPNTEAFF

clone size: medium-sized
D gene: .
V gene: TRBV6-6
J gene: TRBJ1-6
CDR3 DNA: TGTGCCAGCAGTACCCCAGGGGACAAGAATTCACCCCTCCACTTT
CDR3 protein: CASSTPGDKNSPLHF

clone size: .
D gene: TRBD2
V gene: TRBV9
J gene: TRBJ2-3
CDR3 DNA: TGTGCCAGCAGCGCCACTAGAGCGGGAGCTGCAGATACGCAGTATTTT
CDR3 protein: CASSATRAGAADTQYF

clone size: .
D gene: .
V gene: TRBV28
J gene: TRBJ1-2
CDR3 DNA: TGTGCCAGCAGTTTTGAGGGCTATGGCTACACCTTC
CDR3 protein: CASSFEGYGYTF

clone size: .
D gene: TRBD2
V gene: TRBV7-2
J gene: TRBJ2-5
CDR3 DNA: TGTGCCAGCAGCTTAGTGGTGCTAGCGGGGGGAGAGACCCAGTACTTC
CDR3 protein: CASSLVVLAGGETQYF

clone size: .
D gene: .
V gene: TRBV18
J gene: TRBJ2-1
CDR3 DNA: TGTGCCAGCTCACCATTTGGGACTGACAATGAGCAGTTCTTC
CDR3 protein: CASSPFGTDNEQFF

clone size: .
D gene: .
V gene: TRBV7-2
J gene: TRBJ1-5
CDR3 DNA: TGTGCCAGCAGCTTAGATCCTTCCTCGCCCCAGCATTTT
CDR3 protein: CASSLDPSSPQHF

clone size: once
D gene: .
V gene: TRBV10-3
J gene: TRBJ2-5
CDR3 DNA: TGTGCCATCAGCCTAGGCTACCAAGAGACCCAGTACTTC
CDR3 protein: CAISLGYQETQYF

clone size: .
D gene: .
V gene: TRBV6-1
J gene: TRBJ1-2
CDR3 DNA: TGTGCCAGCAGTGACCAGACCCGGGTCCACTATGGCTACACCTTC
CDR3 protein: CASSDQTRVHYGYTF

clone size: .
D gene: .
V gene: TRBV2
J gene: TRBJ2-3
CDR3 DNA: TGTGCCAGCAGTGCTGGGGCAGGTCTTGGCACAGATACGCAGTATTTT
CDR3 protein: CASSAGAGLGTDTQYF

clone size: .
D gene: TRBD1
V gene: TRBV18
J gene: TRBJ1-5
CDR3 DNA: TGTGCCAGCTCACCCGCGACAGGGGGCGATCAGCCCCAGCATTTT
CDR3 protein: CASSPATGGDQPQHF

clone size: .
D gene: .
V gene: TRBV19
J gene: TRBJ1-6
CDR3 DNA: TGTGCCAGTAGTATAGATGATTCCCGGGGAAATTCACCCCTCCACTTT
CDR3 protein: CASSIDDSRGNSPLHF

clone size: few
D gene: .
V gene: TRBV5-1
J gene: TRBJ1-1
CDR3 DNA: TGCGCCAGCAGCCACCGCGCGGAGGTCGGCACTGAAGCTTTCTTT
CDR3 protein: CASSHRAEVGTEAFF

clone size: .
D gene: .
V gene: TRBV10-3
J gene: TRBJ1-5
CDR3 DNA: TGTGCCCTAAGGGGTCAGCCCCAGCATTTT
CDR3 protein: CALRGQPQHF

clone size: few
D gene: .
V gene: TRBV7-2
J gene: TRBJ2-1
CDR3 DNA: TGTGCCAGCAGCCCAGGGGGGTTGGGGGCGTCCTACAATGAGCAGTTCTTC
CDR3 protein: CASSPGGLGASYNEQFF

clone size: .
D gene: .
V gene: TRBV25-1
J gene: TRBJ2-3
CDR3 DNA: TGTGCCAGCACAAGGGGCGCAGATACGCAGTATTTT
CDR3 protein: CASTRGADTQYF

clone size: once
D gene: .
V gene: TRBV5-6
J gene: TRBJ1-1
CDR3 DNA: TGTGCCAGCAGCTTTACCATTACAGGGACTGAAGCTTTCTTT
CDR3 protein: CASSFTITGTEAFF

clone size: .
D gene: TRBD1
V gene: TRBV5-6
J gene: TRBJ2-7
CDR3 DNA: TGTGCCAGCAGCCTCGGGGACAGGGGGCTCTACGAGCAGTACTTC
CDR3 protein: CASSLGDRGLYEQYF

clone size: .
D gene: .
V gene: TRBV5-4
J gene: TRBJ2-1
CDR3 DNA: TGTGCCAGCAGCTTTGGGATCAGCGGCAACAATGAGCAGTTCTTC
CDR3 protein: CASSFGISGNNEQFF

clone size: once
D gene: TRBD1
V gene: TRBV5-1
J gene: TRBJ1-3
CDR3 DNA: TGCGCCAGCAGCTCACAGGGGGTGATGACTGGAAACACCATATATTTT
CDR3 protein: CASSSQGVMTGNTIYF

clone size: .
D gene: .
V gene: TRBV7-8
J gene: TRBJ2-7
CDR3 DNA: TGTGCCAGCAGGACGGACAGTCCCTACGAGCAGTACTTC
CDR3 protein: CASRTDSPYEQYF

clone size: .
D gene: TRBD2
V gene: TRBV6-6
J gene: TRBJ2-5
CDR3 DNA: TGTGCCAGCAGTCATGGACTAGCGGGAGGGTACTTC
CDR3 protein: CASSHGLAGGYF

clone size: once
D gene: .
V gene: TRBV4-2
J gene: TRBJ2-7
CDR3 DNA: TGTGCCAGCAGCCAAGATGTACGGGGGGCGGGTGAGCAGTACTTC
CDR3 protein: CASSQDVRGAGEQYF

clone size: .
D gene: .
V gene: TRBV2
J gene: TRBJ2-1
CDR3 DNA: TGTGCCAGTGGTACCAGCTCCTACAATGAGCAGTTCTTC
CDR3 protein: CASGTSSYNEQFF

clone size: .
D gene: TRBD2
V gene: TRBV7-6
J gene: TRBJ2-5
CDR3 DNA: TGTGCCAGCAGCCCCTGGACTAGCGGGGGGGGAGAGACCCAGTACTTC
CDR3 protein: CASSPWTSGGGETQYF

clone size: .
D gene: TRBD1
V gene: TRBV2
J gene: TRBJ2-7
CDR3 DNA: TGTGCCAGCAGTACGGGACAGGGGGCCTACGAGCAGTACTTC
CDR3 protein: CASSTGQGAYEQYF

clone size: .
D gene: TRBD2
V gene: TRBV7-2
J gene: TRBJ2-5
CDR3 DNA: TGTGCCAGCAGCCGAGAGGGGACGGGACTAGCGGGGTCCAAGTACTTC
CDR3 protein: CASSREGTGLAGSKYF

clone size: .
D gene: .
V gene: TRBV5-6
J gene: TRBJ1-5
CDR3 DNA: TGTGCCAGCAGCTTCGGGCTCGGAGGAGGTAAGCCCCAGCATTTT
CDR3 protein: CASSFGLGGGKPQHF

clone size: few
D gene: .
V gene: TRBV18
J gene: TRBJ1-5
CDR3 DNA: TGTGCCAGCTCGCTGGGCGGGGTAGGCCAGCCCCAGCATTTT
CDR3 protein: CASSLGGVGQPQHF

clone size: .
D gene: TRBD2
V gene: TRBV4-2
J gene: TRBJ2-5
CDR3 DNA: TGTGCCAGCAGCCCTAGCGGAGCTCAAGAGACCCAGTACTTC
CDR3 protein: CASSPSGAQETQYF

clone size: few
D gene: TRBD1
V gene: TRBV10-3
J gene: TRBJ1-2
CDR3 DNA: TGTGCCATCAGTTCCGGACAGGGAGAAACCCTCTATGGCTACACCTTC
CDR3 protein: CAISSGQGETLYGYTF

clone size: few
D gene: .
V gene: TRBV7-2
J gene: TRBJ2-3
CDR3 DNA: TGTGCCAGCAGCTTAGGCGGGGCCTATACAGATACGCAGTATTTT
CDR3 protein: CASSLGGAYTDTQYF

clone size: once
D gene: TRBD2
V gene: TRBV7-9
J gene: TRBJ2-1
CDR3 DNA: TGTGCCCGTTCTAGCGGGGGGGCTAATGAGCAGTTCTTC
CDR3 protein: CARSSGGANEQFF

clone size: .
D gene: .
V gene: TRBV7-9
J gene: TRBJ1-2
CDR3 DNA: TGTGCCAGCAGCTTTACGGGAAGCTATGGCTACACCTTC
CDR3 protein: CASSFTGSYGYTF

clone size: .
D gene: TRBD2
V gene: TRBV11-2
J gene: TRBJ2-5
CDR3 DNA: TGTGCCAGCAGCCCGCGACTAGCCGGGGGGGGAGAGACCCAGTACTTC
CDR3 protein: CASSPRLAGGGETQYF